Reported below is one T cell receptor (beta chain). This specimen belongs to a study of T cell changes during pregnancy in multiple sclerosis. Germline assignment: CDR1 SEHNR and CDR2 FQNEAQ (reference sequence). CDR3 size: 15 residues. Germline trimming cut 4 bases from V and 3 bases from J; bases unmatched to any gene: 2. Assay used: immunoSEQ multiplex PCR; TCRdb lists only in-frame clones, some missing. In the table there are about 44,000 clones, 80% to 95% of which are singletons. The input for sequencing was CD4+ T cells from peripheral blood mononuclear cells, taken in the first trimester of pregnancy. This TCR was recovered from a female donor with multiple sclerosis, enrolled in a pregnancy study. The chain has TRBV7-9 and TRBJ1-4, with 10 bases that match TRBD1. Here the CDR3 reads CASSWDRGANEKLFF. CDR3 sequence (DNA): TGTGCCAGCAGCTGGGACAGGGGTGCTAATGAAAAACTGTTTTTT.